This T cell receptor beta chain came from a study of CD8 T cell repertoires and HIV-1 epitope variants. Study-level background: Separate wells received one of Twenty-five Gag or Nef variant peptides. Epitopes were three Gag families plus Nef HW9 and YT9. 1M T cells were kept uncultured as a baseline.

Overall study findings and caveats: Some 10 antigen-specific TCR beta clonotypes were found; more than five seemed cross-reactive to variants.

Measured with immunoSEQ multiplex PCR; TCRdb has only the in-frame clones, and not every one. The table has some 87,000 clones, around 75% seen once. With regard to this clone: Antigen specificity is unknown.

The J segment lost 1 base and the V segment lost 4 bases, leaving 4 bases of the junction unmatched. Germline lookup yields CDR1 SQVTM and CDR2 ANQGSEA. This CDR3 is 14 amino acids long. The sample was uncultured baseline CD8+ T cells from peripheral blood mononuclear cells (PBMCs). The receptor's source is a male donor with HIV. This sequence joins TRBV29-1 and TRBJ2-7, with 10 positions matching TRBD1. CDR3 sequence: CSVGGDRGSYEQYF. As DNA, the CDR3 is TGCAGCGTTGGGGGGGACAGGGGATCCTACGAGCAGTACTTC.